Below, 23 T cell receptor beta chains from the same sample are listed, as sequenced in a study of T-cell reconstitution after alpha-beta-depleted transplantation in children listed by TCRdb under 2016. The library came from PCR. Instrument used: Illumina HiSeq 2500. TCR library preparation used molecular barcoding, with unique molecular identifiers applied to normalize quantification of the TCRbeta repertoire. TCRdb took the public reads, trimmed them with fastp at Q25, ran MiXCR for clone calling and kept in-frame beta chains. Each entry is one CDR3 protein sequence, shown with its most common DNA and genes. The sample table holds fewer than 400,000 distinct CDR3 sequences, of which around 20% were seen once. The biggest ten clones account for approximately 3.9% of the sample. The material sequenced was PBMCs from the stem cell graft donor, taken from the stem cell graft. These receptors all stem from a human donor who donated a stem cell graft to a child with acute myeloid leukemia.

This clonotype was observed a handful of times. The V and J genes are TRBV15 and TRBJ1-1; 9 bases align to TRBD1. Unmatched junction bases numbered 5, after V lost 3 bases and J lost 6 bases. The CDR3 spans 14 residues. CDR1 is LNHNV, CDR2 YYDKDF, per germline (reference sequence). The CDR3 region is CATSSGQGTPEAFF. CDR3 sequence (DNA): TGTGCCACCAGCAGCGGACAGGGGACCCCTGAAGCTTTCTTT.

A few counts support this clonotype. The rearrangement uses TRBV29-1 and TRBJ2-7; 12 bases fit TRBD2. The CDR3 runs to 16 residues. Trimming at V came to 4 bases and at J to 4 bases, leaving 11 bases not matched to a gene. CDR1 SQVTM and CDR2 ANQGSEA come from the germline V gene. CDR3 in amino acids: CSVAPRLAGAGYEQYF. The DNA of the CDR3 is TGCAGCGTTGCCCCAAGACTAGCGGGAGCGGGGTACGAGCAGTACTTC.

V is TRBV7-3 and J is TRBJ2-1; no firm D call. Trimming shortened V by 5 bases and J by 6 bases, and 11 bases separated the two germline ends. Germline V gene lookup returns CDR1 SGHTA and CDR2 FQGTGA. This CDR3 comprises 13 residues. This CDR3 reads CASSPWGGNEQFF. The CDR3 DNA follows: TGTGCCAGCAGCCCCTGGGGTGGCAATGAGCAGTTCTTC.

In this sample, this clonotype turned up a few times. The chain uses TRBV6-5 and TRBJ1-2, with unresolved D. There are 13 residues in the CDR3. CDR1 is MNHEY, CDR2 SVGAGI, per germline. Trimming pared 2 bases from V and 6 bases from J, leaving 10 bases between. The DNA of the CDR3 is TGTGCCAGCAGTTACAGTAGGGATGATGGCTACACCTTC. Amino acids: CASSYSRDDGYTF.

This clonotype has a count of ten or more. V is TRBV20-1 and J is TRBJ2-1; D not certain. The V and J ends lost 6 bases and 5 bases respectively, with 17 bases between them. There are 14 residues in the CDR3. The germline gives CDR1 DFQATT, CDR2 SNEGSKA (reference sequence). The chain's CDR3 is CSAAPLNQDNEQFF. In nucleotides, the CDR3 is TGCAGTGCCGCGCCTCTAAATCAGGACAATGAGCAGTTCTTC.

The chain carries TRBV27 and TRBJ2-3; D tentatively reads TRBD1 or TRBD2 (5 bases each). Germline CDR1 is MNHEY and CDR2 is SMNVEV (reference sequence). With 5 bases removed from V and 0 bases from J, the gap between germline ends came to 15 bases. The CDR3 is 16 amino acids. The CDR3 here is CASSVGQGPSTDTQYF. CDR3 in DNA: TGTGCCAGCAGTGTAGGGCAGGGACCCAGCACAGATACGCAGTATTTT.

This clonotype turned up a few times. This chain uses TRBV4-2 with TRBJ2-2; 9 bases are shared with TRBD2. CDR1 LGHNA and CDR2 YNFKEQ come from the germline V gene. CDR3 length: 17 amino acids. V shed 0 bases, J shed 5 bases, and the junction held 7 bases outside the gene matches. CDR3 bases: TGTGCCAGCAGCCAAGACCGTCTTAGCGGGAGAACCGGGGAGCTGTTTTTT. It encodes CASSQDRLSGRTGELFF.

This clonotype was observed a handful of times. V gene TRBV5-1 combines with J gene TRBJ2-1, with 7 positions matching TRBD2. Germline loops: CDR1 SGHRS, CDR2 YFSETQ. CDR3 size: 15 residues. Unmatched junction bases numbered 6, after V lost 2 bases and J lost 4 bases. Here the CDR3 reads CASSLSGIGYNEQFF. The DNA of the CDR3 is TGCGCCAGCAGCTTAAGCGGGATAGGGTACAATGAGCAGTTCTTC.

The V call is TRBV20-1, the J call TRBJ1-2, with D maybe TRBD1 (5 bases). Germline CDR1 and CDR2: DFQATT and SNEGSKA (reference sequence). The CDR3 length is 14 residues. Trimming shortened V by 0 bases and J by 3 bases, and 11 bases separated the two germline ends. The CDR3 DNA reads TGCAGTGCTAGAGATTTGGGCAGGGACTATGGCTACACCTTC. It yields the protein CSARDLGRDYGYTF.

This clonotype was seen many times. V gene TRBV6-5 combines with J gene TRBJ2-7; 12 bases align to TRBD2. CDR3 length: 15 amino acids. CDR1 is MNHEY, CDR2 SVGAGI, per germline. After removal of 6 bases from V and 2 bases from J, the junction contained 5 bases not matched to a gene. CDR3 region: CASSLTSGSTYEQYF. CDR3 bases: TGTGCCAGCAGCTTGACTAGCGGGAGCACCTACGAGCAGTACTTC.

This sequence joins TRBV28 and TRBJ2-7; either TRBD1 or TRBD2 may fit D (5 bases each). The germline gives CDR1 MDHEN, CDR2 SYDVKM. The CDR3 extends over 12 amino acids. V lost 8 bases and J 5 bases, leaving 13 bases between the germline ends. The CDR3 protein is CASGGANHEQYF. CDR3 in DNA: TGTGCCAGCGGGGGTGCTAACCACGAGCAGTACTTC.

The rearrangement links TRBV2 to TRBJ2-7; D gene uncertain. Germline V lookup: CDR1 SNHLY, CDR2 FYNNEI. There are 14 residues in the CDR3. V lost 8 bases and J 1 base, leaving 15 bases between the germline ends. The CDR3: CASLGRIQSYEQYF. CDR3 bases: TGTGCCAGCCTAGGACGGATTCAATCCTACGAGCAGTACTTC.

This clonotype was seen more than once but under ten times. The gene calls are TRBV6-5 and TRBJ2-2; D not resolved. V was clipped by 6 bases and J by 1 base, with 21 bases between them. The CDR3 extends over 18 amino acids. CDR1 is MNHEY, CDR2 SVGAGI, per germline. The CDR3 region is CASSYEHAITRNTGELFF. The CDR3 DNA is TGTGCCAGCAGCTACGAACACGCTATCACAAGGAACACCGGGGAGCTGTTTTTT.

This clonotype was detected only a few times. The chain couples TRBV12-3 or TRBV12-4 to TRBJ1-4, with TRBD1 matching 7 bases. The ends lost 6 bases at V and 7 bases at J; junction bases unmatched: 5. The CDR3 has 13 residues. CDR3 region: CASSWDSREKLFF. Here the CDR3 DNA reads TGTGCCAGCAGCTGGGACAGTCGTGAAAAACTGTTTTTT.

The genes are TRBV19 and TRBJ2-7; 9 bases are shared with TRBD1. The CDR3 is 14 residues long. Unmatched junction bases numbered 4, after V lost 5 bases and J lost 2 bases. CDR1 is LNHDA, CDR2 SQIVND, per germline (reference sequence). DNA for the CDR3: TGTGCCAGTAGTGACCGGGACAGGGCCTACGAGCAGTACTTC. Residues: CASSDRDRAYEQYF.

The chain employs TRBV5-1 and TRBJ2-3; TRBD2 matches at 10 bases. Per the germline V gene, CDR1 is SGHRS and CDR2 is YFSETQ. CDR3 length: 15 amino acids. Germline trimming cut 5 bases from V and 6 bases from J; bases unmatched to any gene: 9. The CDR3 is CASRKAGGPPDTQYF. The CDR3 coding sequence is TGCGCCAGCAGAAAAGCGGGAGGGCCACCTGATACGCAGTATTTT.

The V and J genes are TRBV18 and TRBJ2-7, with 9 bases matching TRBD2. The CDR3 runs 14 residues. The germline gives CDR1 KGHSH, CDR2 LQKENI. The V gene end was trimmed by 3 bases and the J gene end by 6 bases; junction bases not matched to a gene: 6. CDR3 coding DNA: TGTGCCAGCTCACCGACTAGCGGAGCTTCCGAGCAGTACTTC. It is translated as CASSPTSGASEQYF.

The rearrangement links TRBV28 to TRBJ2-5; 14 bases line up with TRBD2. This CDR3 has 14 amino acids. Germline V CDR1 and CDR2: MDHEN, SYDVKM. With V trimmed by 8 bases and J by 4 bases, 3 bases remained unmatched. The CDR3 loop reads CASGLAGGRETQYF. The CDR3 DNA reads as TGTGCCAGCGGACTAGCGGGAGGCAGAGAGACCCAGTACTTC.

For this clonotype: One junction end disagrees with the germline gene, perhaps due to a read error. The chain carries TRBV6-5 and TRBJ2-4; tentative D call: TRBD2 (5 bases). Germline loops: CDR1 MNHEY, CDR2 SVGAGI. The CDR3 totals 15 residues. The CDR3 here is CASSYQWGANNIQYF. The CDR3 DNA sequence: TGTGCCAGCAGTTACCAATGGGGAGCCAACAACATTCAGTACTTC.

The J gene is TRBJ2-1, the V gene TRBV12-3 or TRBV12-4, with 7 nucleotides matching TRBD2. Trimming cost V 2 bases and J 4 bases; bases outside gene matches: 5. The CDR3 consists of 15 residues. DNA of the CDR3: TGTGCCAGCAGTTTACCGGCCGGGAGGTACAATGAGCAGTTCTTC. Translating it yields CASSLPAGRYNEQFF.

This clonotype was observed a few times. The rearrangement joins TRBV20-1 to TRBJ2-1; D is perhaps TRBD2 (5 bases). The CDR3 contains 13 residues. The V gene's germline CDR1 is DFQATT and CDR2 SNEGSKA (reference sequence). V was shortened by 5 bases and J by 5 bases, with 13 bases between the two germline ends. CDR3 residues: CSAASTVHNEQFF. CDR3 DNA sequence: TGCAGTGCTGCTAGCACCGTGCACAATGAGCAGTTCTTC.

The rearrangement uses TRBV2 and TRBJ2-7, with TRBD1 identical over 9 bases. The ends lost 9 bases at V and 4 bases at J; junction bases unmatched: 10. The CDR3 is 14 residues long. Germline V CDR1 and CDR2: SNHLY, FYNNEI. Written as DNA, the CDR3 is TGTGCCAGTAAGTCCGGGACAGGGACGTACGAGCAGTACTTC. Its protein product is CASKSGTGTYEQYF.

The V gene is TRBV5-1, the J gene TRBJ2-5; D ambiguous. Germline values: CDR1 SGHRS, CDR2 YFSETQ. V dropped 3 bases and J dropped 1 base, with 10 bases sitting between them. The CDR3 spans 14 residues. Written as DNA, the CDR3 is TGCGCCAGCAGCTCCGGGTTTTTCCAAGAGACCCAGTACTTC. Translated: CASSSGFFQETQYF.